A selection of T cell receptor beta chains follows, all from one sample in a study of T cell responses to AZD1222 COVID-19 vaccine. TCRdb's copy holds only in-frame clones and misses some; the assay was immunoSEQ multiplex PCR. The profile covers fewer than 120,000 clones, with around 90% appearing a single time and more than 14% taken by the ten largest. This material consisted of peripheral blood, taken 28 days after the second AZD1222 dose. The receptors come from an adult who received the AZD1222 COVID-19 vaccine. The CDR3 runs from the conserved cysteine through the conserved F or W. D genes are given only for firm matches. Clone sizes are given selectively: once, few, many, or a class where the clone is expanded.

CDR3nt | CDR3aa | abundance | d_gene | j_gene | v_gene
TGTGCCAGCAGGGGGGGGGTAGGAGAGACCCAGTACTTC | CASRGGVGETQYF | - | TRBD2 | TRBJ2-5 | TRBV12-3/TRBV12-4
TGCAGCGTTGAAACCTTCACAGATACGCAGTATTTT | CSVETFTDTQYF | - | - | TRBJ2-3 | TRBV29-1
TGTGCCAGCAGCCCGGGTCTCCCGGGGCCACCCCTCCACTTT | CASSPGLPGPPLHF | - | - | TRBJ1-6 | TRBV2
TGCGCCAGCAGCTTGGAGGGCAGGAATTCACCCCTCCACTTT | CASSLEGRNSPLHF | - | - | TRBJ1-6 | TRBV5-1
TGTGCCAGCAGTGGGGCCCCGTGGGCGGAATATAGCAATCAGCCCCAGCATTTT | CASSGAPWAEYSNQPQHF | once | - | TRBJ1-5 | TRBV6-1
TGTGCCAGCAGCCATGGGACAACCCTCGGGACAGATACGCAGTATTTT | CASSHGTTLGTDTQYF | - | - | TRBJ2-3 | TRBV14
TGCGCCAGCAGCCCACGGGACAATAGGGTCTACGAGCAGTACTTC | CASSPRDNRVYEQYF | - | - | TRBJ2-7 | TRBV5-1
TGTGCCAGCAGTGAATTGGGGACAGAATATAATTCACCCCTCCACTTT | CASSELGTEYNSPLHF | once | TRBD1 | TRBJ1-6 | TRBV6-1
TGTGCCAGTAGTACTACCCCATCTGGAAACACCATATATTTT | CASSTTPSGNTIYF | - | - | TRBJ1-3 | TRBV19
TGTGCCAGCAGCCCAAACGAACCGGGCCATGGACACACCGGGGAGCTGTTTTTT | CASSPNEPGHGHTGELFF | - | - | TRBJ2-2 | TRBV7-9
TGTGCCAGCAGCTTAGCGCGGACAGACTCTGGGGCCAACGTCCTGACTTTC | CASSLARTDSGANVLTF | - | - | TRBJ2-6 | TRBV7-9
TGTGCCAGCAATCGAGGGCAGGCGCGATTAGGCTACACCTTC | CASNRGQARLGYTF | - | - | TRBJ1-2 | TRBV9
TGTGCCAGTAGTATCACCGGGACAGGGGAAAAACTGTTTTTT | CASSITGTGEKLFF | - | TRBD1 | TRBJ1-4 | TRBV19
TGTGCCAGCGTAAGAGAGGGACATCCCACAGATACGCAGTATTTT | CASVREGHPTDTQYF | - | - | TRBJ2-3 | TRBV5-6
TGTGCCAGCAGTCCGTCGGACAATGAGCAGTTCTTC | CASSPSDNEQFF | - | - | TRBJ2-1 | TRBV12-3/TRBV12-4
TGTGCCAGCAGCTTGAGGGCAGATACGCAGTATTTT | CASSLRADTQYF | - | - | TRBJ2-3 | TRBV5-8
TGTGCCAGTACCCCATTCCTAGCGAGCAATGAGCAGTTCTTC | CASTPFLASNEQFF | - | - | TRBJ2-1 | TRBV19
TGCGCCAGCAGCCCGAGGGAGCAGGTGTACAATGAGCAGTTCTTC | CASSPREQVYNEQFF | - | - | TRBJ2-1 | TRBV5-1
TGTGCCAGCAGCGTAGGACAGGGAGGATACGAGCAGTACTTC | CASSVGQGGYEQYF | few | TRBD1 | TRBJ2-7 | TRBV13
TGTGCCAGCAGGTTACTAGCGGGAGCCTACAATGAGCAGTTCTTC | CASRLLAGAYNEQFF | - | TRBD2 | TRBJ2-1 | TRBV7-8
TGTGCCAGCAGTGAGGGGGACCTTTTGCCCGAGCAGTACTTC | CASSEGDLLPEQYF | few | - | TRBJ2-7 | TRBV25-1
TGTGCCAGCAGTGAAATGACATCCTACCGGGAGACCCAGTACTTC | CASSEMTSYRETQYF | - | - | TRBJ2-5 | TRBV6-1
TGTGCCAGCAGCTTAAGAGGGGTCAATGAGCAGTTCTTC | CASSLRGVNEQFF | - | - | TRBJ2-1 | TRBV11-3
TGTGCCAGCAGCCCTAGCGGGGGAGCACCGAGCACAGATACGCAGTATTTT | CASSPSGGAPSTDTQYF | - | TRBD2 | TRBJ2-3 | TRBV6-2/TRBV6-3
TGTGCCACCAGTGTTGGGACAGGGAACACCGGGGAGCTGTTTTTT | CATSVGTGNTGELFF | - | TRBD1 | TRBJ2-2 | TRBV24-1
TGTGCCAGCAGCCCAAGCGGGGGGACCACAGATACGCAGTATTTT | CASSPSGGTTDTQYF | - | TRBD2 | TRBJ2-3 | TRBV5-4
TGTGCCAGCAGTCACCTGACAGGGGGAACGACCGGGGAGCTGTTTTTT | CASSHLTGGTTGELFF | once | TRBD1 | TRBJ2-2 | TRBV5-5
TGTGCCAGCAGCCCGGTGCGCGAGCAGTACTTC | CASSPVREQYF | - | - | TRBJ2-7 | TRBV7-2
TGTGCCAGCGTCAGTGGGGGGGCCGTCGATACGCAGTATTTT | CASVSGGAVDTQYF | - | - | TRBJ2-3 | TRBV6-5
TGTGCCAGCAGTCCCCGGGGCCAAGAGACCCAGTACTTC | CASSPRGQETQYF | once | - | TRBJ2-5 | TRBV6-5
TGCGCCAGCAGCTTCGGACTAGCGGGGCAACAAGAGACCCAGTACTTC | CASSFGLAGQQETQYF | once | TRBD2 | TRBJ2-5 | TRBV5-1
TGTGCCAGCAGTGAAGGGAGACTAGCGGAAGAGACCCAGTACTTC | CASSEGRLAEETQYF | - | TRBD2 | TRBJ2-5 | TRBV2
TGTGCCAGCTCACCAGGACAGGGGCCCGGCGAGGATGGCTACACCTTC | CASSPGQGPGEDGYTF | once | TRBD1 | TRBJ1-2 | TRBV18
TGTGCCACCAGCGCCGGTCACGGGGAAGAGACCCAGTACTTC | CATSAGHGEETQYF | - | - | TRBJ2-5 | TRBV24-1
TGTGCCAGCAGTTTTGAGGGTTACTACACTGAAGCTTTCTTT | CASSFEGYYTEAFF | - | - | TRBJ1-1 | TRBV28